The 16 T cell receptor beta chains in this list originate from one sample, sequenced in a study of shared clonotypes between healthy human individuals. Assay: immunoSEQ multiplex PCR; the TCRdb copy retains only in-frame clones and omits some. The sample holds over a million clones; more than 95% are singletons and the top ten take about 1%. The sample comprised naive CD4+ T cells sorted from blood. The sample's subset: CD45RA+ positively selected. These TCRs come from a man aged 25-45 years in good health.

The rearrangement links TRBV6-1 to TRBJ1-5; 7 bases agree with TRBD1. V lost 7 bases to trimming and J lost 6 bases; unmatched junction nucleotides: 6. In germline, CDR1 is MNHNS, CDR2 SASEGT. There are 13 residues in the CDR3. DNA for the CDR3: TGTGCCAGCACTACGACAGGGCTTCAGCCCCAGCATTTT. It specifies CASTTTGLQPQHF.

The table lists this clone with a few counts. The genes are TRBV28 and TRBJ1-1; possibly TRBD1 for D (5 bases). CDR1 and CDR2 (germline): MDHEN, SYDVKM. V was clipped by 6 bases and J by 2 bases, with 13 bases between them. The CDR3 consists of 14 residues. The CDR3 reads CASRVDTPNTEAFF. Here the CDR3 DNA reads TGTGCCAGCAGGGTGGACACTCCCAACACTGAAGCTTTCTTT.

The gene calls are TRBV5-1 and TRBJ2-7; 9 bases are a match to TRBD2. Germline V CDR1 and CDR2: SGHRS, YFSETQ. The V segment lost 4 bases and the J segment 2 bases; nucleotides outside the gene matches: 7. The CDR3 loop spans 15 amino acids. CDR3 sequence: CASSRAGGGAYEQYF. The DNA of the CDR3 is TGCGCCAGCAGCAGAGCGGGAGGAGGTGCCTACGAGCAGTACTTC.

The chain carries TRBV28 and TRBJ1-1; D is perhaps TRBD1 (5 bases). The CDR3 is made up of 15 amino acids. The V gene lost 2 bases and the J gene lost 4 bases, with 14 bases spanning the gap. Germline assignment: CDR1 MDHEN and CDR2 SYDVKM. CDR3 DNA sequence: TGTGCCAGCAGTTTACCCCAGTGGGGGACCACTGAAGCTTTCTTT. It specifies CASSLPQWGTTEAFF.

The count of this clone is one. This chain uses TRBV2 with TRBJ2-6; no firm D call. The germline CDR1 and CDR2 sequences are SNHLY and FYNNEI. The CDR3 has 13 residues. V was shortened by 3 bases and J by 4 bases, with 4 bases between the two germline ends. CDR3 nucleotide sequence: TGTGCCAGCAGTGAGTCGGGGGCCAACGTCCTGACTTTC. Encoded protein: CASSESGANVLTF.

The chain joins TRBV11-2 to TRBJ2-1, with D unclear. The V gene lost 1 base and the J gene lost 3 bases, with 4 bases spanning the gap. The CDR3 sequence is 13 residues long. The germline CDR1 and CDR2 sequences are SGHAT and FQNNGV. In nucleotides, the CDR3 is TGTGCCAGCAGCTTAGCTGGCTACAATGAGCAGTTCTTC. Translated: CASSLAGYNEQFF.

This chain joins TRBV14 and TRBJ2-7, with a tentative D call TRBD2 (6 bases). Germline assignment: CDR1 SGHDN and CDR2 FVKESK. There are 12 residues in the CDR3. The V end lost 5 bases, the J end lost 3 bases, and 8 bases lay between the germline ends. The CDR3 here is CASSAGFYEQYF. The CDR3 region has the DNA TGTGCCAGCAGCGCGGGGTTCTACGAGCAGTACTTC. The full variable domain, with the rest looked up from reference TRBV14 and TRBJ2-7, is EAGVTQFPSHSVIEKGQTVTLRCDPISGHDNLYWYRRVMGKEIKFLLHFVKESKQDESGMPNNRFLAERTGGTYSTLKVQPAELEDSGVYFCASSAGFYEQYFGPGTRLTVT.

The chain links TRBV4-1 to TRBJ1-5, with a possible D match to TRBD1 (5 bases). In germline, CDR1 is MGHRA, CDR2 YSYEKL. The CDR3 covers 13 residues. V dropped 1 base and J dropped 6 bases, with 7 bases sitting between them. CDR3 protein: CASSQVGVQPQHF. In nucleotides, the CDR3 is TGCGCCAGCAGCCAAGTGGGGGTTCAGCCCCAGCATTTT.

The chain employs TRBV29-1 and TRBJ2-1; perhaps TRBD2 as D (6 bases). This CDR3 spans 11 amino acids. Germline V gene data show CDR1 as SQVTM and CDR2 as ANQGSEA. Trimming removed 0 bases at V and 13 bases at J, with 10 bases between. CDR3 nucleotide sequence: TGCAGCGTTGAAGATAAGGACTATCAGTTCTTC. It encodes CSVEDKDYQFF.

The V call is TRBV27, the J call TRBJ2-7, with D possibly TRBD1 on 6 matching bases. Germline V lookup: CDR1 MNHEY, CDR2 SMNVEV (reference sequence). The CDR3 sequence is 15 residues long. Trimming removed 3 bases at V and 2 bases at J, with 14 bases between. CDR3 DNA sequence: TGTGCCAGCAGTTTTACGTCCGGGACAACCTACGAGCAGTACTTC. It specifies CASSFTSGTTYEQYF.

The rearrangement uses TRBV9 and TRBJ2-3; 7 bases agree with TRBD2. From germline, CDR1 is SGDLS and CDR2 YYNGEE. This CDR3 is built from 17 residues. V shed 3 bases and J 2 bases; nucleotides not matched to a gene: 12. CDR3 protein: CASSGQMGRGVTDTQYF. The CDR3 region has the DNA TGTGCCAGCAGCGGCCAGATGGGGAGGGGTGTCACAGATACGCAGTATTTT.

The CDR3 spells CATTADRTNTGELFF. As DNA, the CDR3 is TGTGCCACCACCGCGGACAGGACGAACACCGGGGAGCTGTTTTTT. The chain is built from TRBV2 and TRBJ2-2, with TRBD1 matching 7 bases. V lost 10 bases, J lost 0 bases, and 8 bases stayed unmatched. Germline assignment: CDR1 SNHLY and CDR2 FYNNEI. The length of the CDR3 is 15 residues.

This chain connects TRBV6-4 to TRBJ2-1; 7 bases align to TRBD1. The V and J ends lost 5 bases and 9 bases, in that order; junction bases with no gene match: 4. CDR3 length: 12 residues. In germline, CDR1 is MRHNA, CDR2 SNTAGT. The CDR3 sequence is CASSFSGGEQFF. CDR3 DNA sequence: TGTGCCAGCAGTTTCTCAGGGGGTGAGCAGTTCTTC.

This clone was seen just once. The rearrangement uses TRBV2 and TRBJ2-4; D call uncertain. V lost 4 bases, J lost 6 bases, and 16 bases lay in between. The CDR3 consists of 15 residues. The V gene's germline CDR1 is SNHLY and CDR2 FYNNEI. CDR3 sequence: CASSVTWVGGNIQYF. Written as DNA, the CDR3 is TGTGCCAGCAGTGTAACTTGGGTTGGCGGAAACATTCAGTACTTC.

CDR3 nucleotide sequence: TGTGCCAGCTCACCTCGCGAACTTCTGGAGCTGTTTTTT. Translating gives CASSPRELLELFF. This chain links TRBV18 with TRBJ2-2, with D unclear. In germline, CDR1 is KGHSH, CDR2 LQKENI. V dropped 3 bases and J dropped 10 bases, with 12 bases sitting between them. This CDR3 spans 13 amino acids.

The rearrangement joins TRBV5-1 to TRBJ1-2, with a tentative D call TRBD1 (6 bases). Trimming shortened V by 1 base and J by 4 bases, and 14 bases separated the two germline ends. Germline V CDR1 and CDR2: SGHRS, YFSETQ. This CDR3 is built from 15 residues. CDR3 in DNA: TGCGCCAGCAGCTTGTCGGCAGGGGCGACCTATGGCTACACCTTC. The encoded protein is CASSLSAGATYGYTF.